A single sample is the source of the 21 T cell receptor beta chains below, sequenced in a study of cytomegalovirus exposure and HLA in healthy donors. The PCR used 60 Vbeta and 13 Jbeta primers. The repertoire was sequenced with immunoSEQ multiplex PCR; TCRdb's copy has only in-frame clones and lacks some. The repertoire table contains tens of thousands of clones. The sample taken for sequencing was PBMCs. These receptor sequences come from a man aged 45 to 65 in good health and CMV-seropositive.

The CDR3 DNA sequence: TGTGCCAGCAGTGTACTAGCGGGAAAGAGCGGGGAGCTGTTTTTT. This sequence encodes CASSVLAGKSGELFF. This chain links TRBV28 with TRBJ2-2; 10 bases match TRBD2. The trim removed 5 bases at V and 7 bases at J, leaving 7 bases unmatched. This CDR3 is 15 amino acids long. The germline CDR1 and CDR2 sequences are MDHEN and SYDVKM. The complete variable domain, with remaining parts taken from reference TRBV28 and TRBJ2-2, reads DVKVTQSSRYLVKRTGEKVFLECVQDMDHENMFWYRQDPGLGLRLIYFSYDVKMKEKGDIPEGYSVSREKKERFSLILESASTNQTSMYLCASSVLAGKSGELFFGEGSRLTVL.

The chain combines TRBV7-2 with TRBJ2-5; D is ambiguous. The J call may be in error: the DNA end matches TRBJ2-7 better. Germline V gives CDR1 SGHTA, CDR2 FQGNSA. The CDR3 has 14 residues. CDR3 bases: TGTGCCAGCAGCTTAGCGCGGAACGGCTACGAGCAGTACTTC. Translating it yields CASSLARNGYEQYF.

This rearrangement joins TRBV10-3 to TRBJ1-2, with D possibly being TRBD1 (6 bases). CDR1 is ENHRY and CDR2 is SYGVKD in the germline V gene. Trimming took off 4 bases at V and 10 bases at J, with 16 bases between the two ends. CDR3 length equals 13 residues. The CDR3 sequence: CAISGADRSLYTF. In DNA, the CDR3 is TGTGCCATCAGTGGGGCCGACAGGTCTCTCTACACCTTC.

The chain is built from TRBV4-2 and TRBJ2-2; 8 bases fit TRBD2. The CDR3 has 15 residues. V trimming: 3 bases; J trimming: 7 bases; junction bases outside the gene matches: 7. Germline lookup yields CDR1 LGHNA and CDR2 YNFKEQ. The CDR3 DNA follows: TGTGCCAGCAGCCAGGGGGGACTAGTGCACGGGGAGCTGTTTTTT. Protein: CASSQGGLVHGELFF.

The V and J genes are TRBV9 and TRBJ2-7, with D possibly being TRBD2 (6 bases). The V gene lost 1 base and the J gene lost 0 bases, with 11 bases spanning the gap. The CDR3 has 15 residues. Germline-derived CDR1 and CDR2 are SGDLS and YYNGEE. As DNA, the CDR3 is TGTGCCAGCAGCGTAAGCGGAGGGAGCTCCTACGAGCAGTACTTC. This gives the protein CASSVSGGSSYEQYF.

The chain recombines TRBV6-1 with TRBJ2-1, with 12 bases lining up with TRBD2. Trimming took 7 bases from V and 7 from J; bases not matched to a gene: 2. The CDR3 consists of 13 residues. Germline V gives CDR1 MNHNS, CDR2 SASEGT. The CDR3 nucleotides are TGTGCCAGCACTAGCGGGAGGGAAAATGAGCAGTTCTTC. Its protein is CASTSGRENEQFF.

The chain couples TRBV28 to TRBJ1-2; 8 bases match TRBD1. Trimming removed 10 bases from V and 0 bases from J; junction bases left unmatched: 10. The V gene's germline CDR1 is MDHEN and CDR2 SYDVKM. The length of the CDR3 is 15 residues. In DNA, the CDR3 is TGTGCCACCTCTCCAGGGGGCCGAGCTAACTATGGCTACACCTTC. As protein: CATSPGGRANYGYTF.

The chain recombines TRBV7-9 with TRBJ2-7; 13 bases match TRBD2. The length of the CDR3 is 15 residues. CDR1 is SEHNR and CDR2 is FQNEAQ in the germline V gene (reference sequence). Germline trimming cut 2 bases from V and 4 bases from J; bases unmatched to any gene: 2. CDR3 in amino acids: CASSLMTSGRYEQYV. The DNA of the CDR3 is TGTGCCAGCAGCTTAATGACTAGCGGGAGGTACGAGCAGTACGTC.

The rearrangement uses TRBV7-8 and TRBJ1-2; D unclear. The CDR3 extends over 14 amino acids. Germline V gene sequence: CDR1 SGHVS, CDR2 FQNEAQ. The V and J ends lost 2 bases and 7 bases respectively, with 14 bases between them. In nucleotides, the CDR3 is TGTGCCAGCAGCTTAATACCGGGAGCGGGTGGCTACACCTTC. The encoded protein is CASSLIPGAGGYTF.

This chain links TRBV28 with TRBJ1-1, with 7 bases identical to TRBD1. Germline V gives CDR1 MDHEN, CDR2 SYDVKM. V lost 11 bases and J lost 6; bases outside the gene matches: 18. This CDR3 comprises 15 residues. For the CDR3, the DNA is TGTGCCTCACCCCCCGGGGGGGGACAGTTCTCTGAAGCTTTCTTT. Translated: CASPPGGGQFSEAFF.

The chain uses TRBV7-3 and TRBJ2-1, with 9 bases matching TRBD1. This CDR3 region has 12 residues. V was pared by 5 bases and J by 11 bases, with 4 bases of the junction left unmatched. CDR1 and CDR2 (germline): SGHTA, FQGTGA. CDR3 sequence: CASSVDRGKQFF. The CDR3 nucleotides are TGTGCCAGCAGCGTGGACAGGGGTAAGCAGTTCTTC.

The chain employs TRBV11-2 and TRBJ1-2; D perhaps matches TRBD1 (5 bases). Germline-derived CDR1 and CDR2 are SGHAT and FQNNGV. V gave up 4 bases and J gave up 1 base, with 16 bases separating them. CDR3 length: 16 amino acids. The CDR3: CASSSFARGLNYGYTF. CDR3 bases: TGTGCCAGCAGCTCCTTCGCTAGGGGCCTTAACTATGGCTACACCTTC.

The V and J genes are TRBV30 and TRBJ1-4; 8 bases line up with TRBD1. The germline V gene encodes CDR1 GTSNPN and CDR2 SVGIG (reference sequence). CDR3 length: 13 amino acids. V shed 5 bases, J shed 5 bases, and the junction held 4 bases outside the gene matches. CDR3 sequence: CAWRQGFNEKLFF. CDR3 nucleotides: TGTGCCTGGCGACAGGGGTTCAATGAAAAACTGTTTTTT.

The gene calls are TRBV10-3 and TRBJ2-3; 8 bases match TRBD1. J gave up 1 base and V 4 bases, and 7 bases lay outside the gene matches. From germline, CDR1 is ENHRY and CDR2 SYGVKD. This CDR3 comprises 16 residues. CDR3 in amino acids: CAISVRGRWGTDTQYF. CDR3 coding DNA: TGTGCCATCAGTGTCAGGGGGCGATGGGGCACAGATACGCAGTATTTT.

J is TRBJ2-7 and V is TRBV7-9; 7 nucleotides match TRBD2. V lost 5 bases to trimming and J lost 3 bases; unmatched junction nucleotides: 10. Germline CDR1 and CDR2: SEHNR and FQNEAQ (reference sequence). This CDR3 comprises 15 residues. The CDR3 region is CASSPDTSVYYEQYV. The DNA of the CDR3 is TGTGCCAGCAGCCCCGATACTAGCGTGTACTACGAGCAGTACGTC.

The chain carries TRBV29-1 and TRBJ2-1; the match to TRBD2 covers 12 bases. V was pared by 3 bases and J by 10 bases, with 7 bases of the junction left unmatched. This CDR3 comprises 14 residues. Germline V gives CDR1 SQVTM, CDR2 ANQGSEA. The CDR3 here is CSVEASGRVWEQFF. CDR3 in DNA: TGCAGCGTTGAGGCTAGCGGGAGGGTTTGGGAGCAGTTCTTC.

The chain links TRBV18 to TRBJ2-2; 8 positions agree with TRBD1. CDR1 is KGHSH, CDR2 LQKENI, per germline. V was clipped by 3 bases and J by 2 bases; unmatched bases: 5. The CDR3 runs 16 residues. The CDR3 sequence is CASSPLGQGNTGELFF. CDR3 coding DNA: TGTGCCAGCTCACCTCTAGGACAGGGAAACACCGGGGAGCTGTTTTTT.

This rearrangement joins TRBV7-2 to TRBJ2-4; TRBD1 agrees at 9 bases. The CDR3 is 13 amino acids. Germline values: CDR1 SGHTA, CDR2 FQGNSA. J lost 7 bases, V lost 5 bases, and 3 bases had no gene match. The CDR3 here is CASSRGTGNIQYF. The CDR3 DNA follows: TGTGCCAGCAGCCGCGGGACAGGGAACATTCAGTACTTC.

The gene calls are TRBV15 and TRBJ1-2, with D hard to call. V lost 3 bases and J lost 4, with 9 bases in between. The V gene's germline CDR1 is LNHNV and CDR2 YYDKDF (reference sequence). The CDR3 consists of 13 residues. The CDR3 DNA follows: TGTGCCACCAGCAGTGGTATGGCCTATGGCTACACCTTC. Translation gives CATSSGMAYGYTF.

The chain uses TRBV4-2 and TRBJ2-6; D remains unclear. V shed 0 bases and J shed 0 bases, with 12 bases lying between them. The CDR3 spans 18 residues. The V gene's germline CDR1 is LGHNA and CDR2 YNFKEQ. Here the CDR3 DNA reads TGTGCCAGCAGCCAAGACCAACTTTGGTTCTCTGGGGCCAACGTCCTGACTTTC. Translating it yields CASSQDQLWFSGANVLTF.

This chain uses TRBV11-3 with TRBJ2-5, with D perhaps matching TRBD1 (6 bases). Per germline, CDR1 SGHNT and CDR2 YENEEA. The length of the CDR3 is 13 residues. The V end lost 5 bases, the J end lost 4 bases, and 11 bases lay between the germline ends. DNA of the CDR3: TGTGCCAGCAGCAGGGGGTTGGGAGAGACCCAGTACTTC. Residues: CASSRGLGETQYF.